The 16 T cell receptor beta chains below come from one sample, sequenced in a study of blood T cell repertoires in COVID-19. Sequencing was performed with immunoSEQ multiplex PCR; in TCRdb, only in-frame clones are kept and a portion is missing. The sample consists of over 80,000 clones, 88% of them appearing once. Sequenced input: peripheral blood. The receptor source for this set is a man in his 70s with acute or convalescent COVID-19.

The chain recombines TRBV7-2 with TRBJ2-5; the D gene is possibly TRBD2 (6 bases). V lost 5 bases to trimming and J lost 4 bases, with 17 bases between them. Per germline, CDR1 SGHTA and CDR2 FQGNSA. The CDR3 runs 15 residues. The CDR3 bases are TGTGCCAGCAGCAAAACCAGCGGGCCGGGAGAGACCCAGTACTTC. This gives the protein CASSKTSGPGETQYF.

The chain couples TRBV10-3 to TRBJ1-1; 9 bases align to TRBD1. V trimming: 9 bases; J trimming: 3 bases; junction bases outside the gene matches: 5. Germline V gene sequence: CDR1 ENHRY, CDR2 SYGVKD. The CDR3 has 13 amino acids. This CDR3 is CAMNRGQDTEAFF. CDR3 coding DNA: TGTGCCATGAACAGGGGGCAAGACACTGAAGCTTTCTTT.

The rearrangement joins TRBV7-2 to TRBJ2-7; D gene uncertain. CDR3 length: 16 residues. Germline lookup yields CDR1 SGHTA and CDR2 FQGNSA. Trimming shortened V by 2 bases and J by 4 bases, and 18 bases separated the two germline ends. The CDR3 region is CASSLRSHSLIYEQYF. The CDR3, as DNA: TGTGCCAGCAGCTTAAGGAGTCACTCCCTGATATACGAGCAGTACTTC.

V and J are TRBV30 and TRBJ2-1, with a weak D call TRBD2 (6 bases). The CDR3 runs to 16 residues. V was trimmed by 3 bases and J by 7 bases, leaving 22 bases between them. Looked up from germline, CDR1 is GTSNPN and CDR2 is SVGIG (reference sequence). CDR3 in amino acids: CAWSDPALAQTNEQFF. The CDR3 bases are TGTGCCTGGAGCGACCCGGCCCTAGCGCAAACAAATGAGCAGTTCTTC.

The chain links TRBV19 to TRBJ1-6, with D possibly being TRBD1 (5 bases). The CDR3 runs 13 residues. V was trimmed by 6 bases and J by 5 bases, leaving 8 bases between them. The germline CDR1 and CDR2 sequences are LNHDA and SQIVND (reference sequence). The CDR3 protein is CASRAGNNSPLHF. The CDR3 bases are TGTGCCAGTAGGGCAGGGAATAATTCACCCCTCCACTTT.

The table lists this clone with a count of one. The chain recombines TRBV10-1 with TRBJ2-7; 7 positions agree with TRBD1. The CDR3 has 14 residues. CDR1 WNHNN and CDR2 SYGVQD come from the germline V gene (reference sequence). Germline trimming cut 0 bases from V and 2 bases from J; bases unmatched to any gene: 1. The CDR3 sequence is CASSESTGPYEQYF. CDR3 coding DNA: TGCGCCAGCAGTGAGTCGACAGGGCCCTACGAGCAGTACTTC.

A few counts support this clone. This chain joins TRBV4-1 and TRBJ2-7, with D maybe TRBD2 (6 bases). This CDR3 spans 15 amino acids. CDR1 and CDR2 (germline): MGHRA, YSYEKL. V gave up 1 base and J gave up 3 bases, with 13 bases separating them. CDR3 amino acids: CASSQGAGDFYEQYF. The CDR3 DNA is TGCGCCAGCAGCCAAGGGGCTGGGGACTTCTACGAGCAGTACTTC.

This chain joins TRBV3-1 (or the pseudogene TRBV3-2) and TRBJ1-2; the D gene is possibly TRBD1 (6 bases). The CDR3 spans 16 residues. Between the trimmed V and J ends, which lost 4 bases and 8 bases, there was a span of 23 bases. Germline loops: CDR1 LGHDT, CDR2 YNNKEL (reference sequence). In nucleotides, the CDR3 is TGTGCCAGCAGCCTCGGGGCCTTAAGGGGGTCGGTCGGCTACACCTTC. This codes for CASSLGALRGSVGYTF.

J is TRBJ2-7 and V is TRBV29-1; tentative D call: TRBD1 (7 bases). CDR3 length: 16 residues. Looked up from germline, CDR1 is SQVTM and CDR2 is ANQGSEA. The germline V and J ends were trimmed by 4 bases and 2 bases, with 21 bases remaining between them. The CDR3 nucleotides read TGCAGCGTTGCGAATATTATTACAGGGGAGGCCTACGAGCAGTACTTC. Its translation: CSVANIITGEAYEQYF.

V and J are TRBV5-1 and TRBJ1-3; weak D call: TRBD1 (5 bases). V lost 1 base to trimming and J lost 0 bases, with 8 bases between them. The germline V gene encodes CDR1 SGHRS and CDR2 YFSETQ. The length of the CDR3 is 15 residues. CDR3 protein: CASSLNGGSGNTIYF. The CDR3 nucleotides are TGCGCCAGCAGCTTGAACGGGGGCTCTGGAAACACCATATATTTT.

The V call is TRBV18, the J call TRBJ1-3, with D unresolved. Deletions cut 0 bases from V and 0 bases from J, with 6 bases between. CDR1 and CDR2 from the germline V gene are KGHSH and LQKENI. There are 15 residues in the CDR3. CDR3 protein: CASSPPSVSGNTIYF. The CDR3 nucleotides read TGTGCCAGCTCACCACCGAGTGTCTCTGGAAACACCATATATTTT.

The V call is TRBV2, the J call TRBJ2-2; 7 nucleotides agree with TRBD2. The CDR3 totals 15 residues. Looked up from germline, CDR1 is SNHLY and CDR2 is FYNNEI. V lost 7 bases to trimming and J lost 0 bases; unmatched junction nucleotides: 5. CDR3 sequence (DNA): TGTGCCAGCATCAATGGACTAGCGAACACCGGGGAGCTGTTTTTT. Protein sequence: CASINGLANTGELFF.

V and J are TRBV2 and TRBJ2-5; 7 bases align to TRBD2. Per the germline V gene, CDR1 is SNHLY and CDR2 is FYNNEI. V lost 7 bases and J lost 4; bases outside the gene matches: 18. The CDR3 totals 17 residues. The CDR3 DNA reads TGTGCCAGCACTCTACTGGGGAGGGCCAGGGTAGGAGAGACCCAGTACTTC. It translates to CASTLLGRARVGETQYF.

The CDR3: CASSKGQGGNQPQHF. CDR3 DNA sequence: TGTGCCAGCAGCAAGGGACAGGGAGGCAATCAGCCCCAGCATTTT. This chain links TRBV11-2 with TRBJ1-5; 9 bases fit TRBD1. J was trimmed by 2 bases and V by 5 bases; bases with no gene match: 4. The length of the CDR3 is 15 residues. The germline V gene has CDR1 SGHAT and CDR2 FQNNGV.

The V and J genes are TRBV2 and TRBJ2-3, with TRBD2 matching 7 bases. CDR3 size: 15 residues. In germline, CDR1 is SNHLY, CDR2 FYNNEI. V shed 8 bases and J 1 base; nucleotides not matched to a gene: 9. The CDR3 nucleotides are TGTGCCAGCGATAACAGCGGGGCGGGCACAGATACGCAGTATTTT. Encoded protein: CASDNSGAGTDTQYF.

This clone showed up just once. The chain couples TRBV19 to TRBJ1-4, with D tentatively TRBD1 (5 bases). The germline CDR1 and CDR2 sequences are LNHDA and SQIVND (reference sequence). V was cut by 7 bases and J by 8 bases, with 17 bases left in between. This CDR3 is built from 14 residues. The CDR3 spells CASTAPGGWEKLFF. DNA of the CDR3: TGTGCCAGTACCGCCCCCGGGGGATGGGAAAAACTGTTTTTT.